The sequence of this T cell receptor (beta chain) was determined in a study of T cell responses to AZD1222 COVID-19 vaccine (dated by TCRdb to the early 2020s). Describing the broader study: A total of about 230 trial participants underwent TCR sequencing, of whom around 200 received two doses of AZD1222 and about 25 received two doses of the MenACWY control vaccine. Trial participants were enrolled into age subgroups of 18-55, 56-69 and 70-plus years, which contained roughly 150, 30 and 60 TCR-sequenced participants, respectively.

The time point label of this sample denotes: baseline before first vaccination. The label giving this sample's treatment or condition can be read as: meningococcal conjugate vaccine given as trial control. Samples from vaccinated people were obtained from the UK trials COV001 and COV002, which included a single-blind randomized controlled phase 2/3 trial of AZD1222 (ChAdOx1 nCoV-19) in healthy adults. Trial participant PBMC samples were collected at day 0 and day 28 after the second dose for TCRbeta chain sequencing. The CDR3 regions of human TCRbeta chains were analyzed by immunosequencing. Concerning the study's data processing: TCRs in the repertoires were compared against a reference library of SARS-CoV-2-specific TCRs that had been generated with the MIRA antigen-specificity platform. Breadth was defined as the fraction of unique TCRs that were SARS-CoV-2-associated, and depth was defined as the fraction of total T cells that were SARS-CoV-2-associated. Each spike-specific TCR was assigned to its reactive spike region and to a CD4 or CD8 class using the MIRA data. Log10-transformed breadth and depth values were compared by one-way ANOVA with Sidak's multiple comparisons tests. The table was pulled from immuneACCESS by TCRdb, which kept in-frame rearrangements only. Such tables lose some clones; where checked, under half of the loss comes from unresolved V genes, and the rest has no known cause. Clone size and the V and J calls come from that table; the DNA yielded D and trimming. The sample has about 83,000 clones on record, 80% to 95% of them singletons. Of the sample, less than 5.5% is held by the ten largest clones.

Turning to this clone: Which antigen it targets is not known. No base quality information exists; no much larger clone differs at one position.

What the authors observed across the whole study: Vaccine-associated CD4 TCRs spanned the whole spike protein, with dominant responses in regions 160-218 and 743-854. The 56-69-year group was small, and its depth increase did not reach significance, likely because of low power. Conclusions about previously exposed vaccinees are limited, since just six AZD1222 recipients were seropositive for SARS-CoV-2 at baseline. After two AZD1222 doses, spike-specific TCR breadth and depth were significantly higher than at day 0 and than in MenACWY recipients. Participants were mostly white British, with more females than males. The authors suggested clonal diversity may have been underestimated. Nearly half of unique spike-specific TCRs reportedly recognized epitopes outside regions mutated in the B.1.351 and B.1.1.7 variants. Because no day 14 peak-response samples were available, the repertoires could be characterized only after the peak T cell response.

Sequencing used peripheral blood, obtained on day 0 of MenACWY control vaccination. The TCR originated in an adult in good health.

The sequenced DNA is TGTGCCAGCAGCCAAGGAGCCTCCGGGACAGGGGGTGACGAGCAGTACTTC. This encodes CASSQGASGTGGDEQYF. The V gene is TRBV5-6 and the J gene is TRBJ2-7; 11 of the junction bases match TRBD1. Trimming removed 4 bases from V and 5 bases from J; the gene matches leave 14 bases unexplained. CDR1 is given as SGHDT and CDR2 as YYEEEE, both from the germline V gene. Taken from cysteine to phenylalanine, the CDR3 has 17 residues. The entry retains the CDR3 DNA only, 51 bases that are in frame from base 1.